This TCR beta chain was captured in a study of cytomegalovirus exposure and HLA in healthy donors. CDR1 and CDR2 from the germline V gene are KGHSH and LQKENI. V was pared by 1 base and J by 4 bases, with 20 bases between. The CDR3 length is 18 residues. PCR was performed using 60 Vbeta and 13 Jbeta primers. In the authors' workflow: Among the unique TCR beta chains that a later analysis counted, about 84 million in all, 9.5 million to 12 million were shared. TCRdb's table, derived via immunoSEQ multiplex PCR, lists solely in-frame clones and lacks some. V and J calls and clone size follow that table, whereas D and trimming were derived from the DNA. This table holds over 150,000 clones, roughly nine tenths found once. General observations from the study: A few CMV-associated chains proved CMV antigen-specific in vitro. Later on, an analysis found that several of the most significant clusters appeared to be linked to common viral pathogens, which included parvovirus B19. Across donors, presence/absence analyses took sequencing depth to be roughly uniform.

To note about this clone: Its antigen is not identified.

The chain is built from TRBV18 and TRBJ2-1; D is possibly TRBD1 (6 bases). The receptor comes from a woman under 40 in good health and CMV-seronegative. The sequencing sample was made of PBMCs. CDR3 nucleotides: TGTGCCAGCTCACCACTACTCCCGACAGGTGTGGCTTACAATGAGCAGTTCTTC. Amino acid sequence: CASSPLLPTGVAYNEQFF.